The 7 T cell receptor beta chains below all came from one sample that was sequenced in a study of shared clonotypes between healthy human individuals. Sequenced by immunoSEQ multiplex PCR; TCRdb stores in-frame clones only, minus some. The sample records about 2 million clones, about 95% being singletons. Terminally differentiated effector memory CD45RA+ cells were excluded by CCR7 positive selection of CD45RO-negative cells. The sequenced material came from naive CD8+ T cells sorted from blood. These receptors all stem from a man in his late teens or twenties in good health.

The chain recombines TRBV5-4 with TRBJ1-5; tentative D call: TRBD1 (6 bases). V was trimmed by 4 bases and J by 7 bases, leaving 12 bases between them. This CDR3 region has 13 residues. Per germline, CDR1 SGHNT and CDR2 YYREEE (reference sequence). The CDR3 bases are TGTGCCAGCAGCCCCGAGGGGGGCCAGCCCCAGCATTTT. It encodes CASSPEGGQPQHF. Full variable domain (remainder filled in from reference TRBV5-4 and TRBJ1-5): ETGVTQSPTHLIKTRGQQVTLRCSSQSGHNTVSWYQQALGQGPQFIFQYYREEENGRGNFPPRFSGLQFPNYSSELNVNALELDDSALYLCASSPEGGQPQHFGDGTRLSIL.

The CDR3 reads CAISDGSSYEQYF. CDR3 nucleotide sequence: TGTGCCATCAGTGATGGGAGCTCCTACGAGCAGTACTTC. This chain joins TRBV10-3 and TRBJ2-7, with D possibly matching TRBD2 (5 bases). The germline V and J ends were trimmed by 3 bases and 0 bases, with 6 bases remaining between them. This CDR3 contains 13 residues. Germline CDR1 reads ENHRY; CDR2 reads SYGVKD.

The V gene is TRBV29-1, the J gene TRBJ2-5, with D unresolved. The germline V and J ends were trimmed by 4 bases and 2 bases, with 14 bases remaining between them. The germline V gene has CDR1 SQVTM and CDR2 ANQGSEA. There are 14 residues in the CDR3. CDR3 coding DNA: TGCAGCGTTGTCGCTATAACAGAGCAAGAGACCCAGTACTTC. It is translated as CSVVAITEQETQYF.

Comment on this clone: Other nucleotide sequences from this sample produce the same CDR3. The chain couples TRBV9 to TRBJ2-7; D not certain. Trimming cost V 0 bases and J 0 bases, with 7 bases left between them. This CDR3 is built from 14 residues. CDR1 and CDR2 from the germline V gene are SGDLS and YYNGEE. The CDR3 DNA reads as TGTGCCAGCAGCGTAGGTCCGAGCTCCTACGAGCAGTACTTC. This codes for CASSVGPSSYEQYF.

The chain employs TRBV28 and TRBJ1-4; the match to TRBD1 covers 9 bases. The J segment lost 6 bases and the V segment lost 7 bases, leaving 9 bases of the junction unmatched. This CDR3 has 15 residues. The germline gives CDR1 MDHEN, CDR2 SYDVKM. CDR3 DNA sequence: TGTGCCAGCAACCCCACCGGGACAGGGTATGAAAAACTGTTTTTT. It specifies CASNPTGTGYEKLFF.

The table lists this clone with a count of one. CDR3 in amino acids: CASSPGGHGELFF. For the CDR3, the DNA is TGTGCCAGCAGCCCGGGGGGCCACGGGGAGCTGTTTTTT. The chain employs TRBV28 and TRBJ2-2; maybe TRBD2 (7 bases). The CDR3 extends over 13 amino acids. Germline CDR1 reads MDHEN; CDR2 reads SYDVKM. With 6 bases removed from V and 7 bases from J, the gap between germline ends came to 12 bases. The full variable domain, rest sourced from reference TRBV28 and TRBJ2-2, is DVKVTQSSRYLVKRTGEKVFLECVQDMDHENMFWYRQDPGLGLRLIYFSYDVKMKEKGDIPEGYSVSREKKERFSLILESASTNQTSMYLCASSPGGHGELFFGEGSRLTVL.

Points on this clone: With a much larger clone just one base away, this may be a read error. The sample carries other DNA sequences with the same CDR3. V usage is TRBV6-1 and J usage is TRBJ2-2; D not resolved. The CDR3 extends over 12 amino acids. The V gene's germline CDR1 is MNHNS and CDR2 SASEGT. The V end lost 3 bases, the J end lost 1 base, and 0 bases lay between the germline ends. CDR3 residues: CASSENTGELFF. CDR3 DNA sequence: TGTGCCAGCAGTGAGAACACCGGGGAGCTGTTTTTT.